This T cell receptor (beta chain) derives from a study of spatial heterogeneity in lung cancer. Study-wide findings and caveats: Tumors with more nonsynonymous mutations had more expanded intratumoral alpha and beta TCRs.

TCRdb processed the 5' RACE reads anew with MiXCR; each CDR3 protein has one entry. The data show about 100,000 distinct CDR3 sequences, roughly 4.5% seen once. Time point of the sample: sample taken at primary tumor resection. Donation came from over 60 patients with untreated early-stage non-small cell lung cancer. This clonotype was observed at least ten times. The antigen is not known. This receptor was identified in a male donor with early-stage non-small cell lung cancer. The specimen comprised lung tumor tissue, sampled at surgery.

The chain's CDR3 is CASSYSRVPGYEQYF. The CDR3 nucleotides are TGTGCCAGCAGTTACTCAAGGGTCCCAGGCTACGAGCAGTACTTC. The chain has TRBV6-5 and TRBJ2-7; D gene uncertain. This CDR3 is built from 15 residues. V lost 0 bases, J lost 3 bases, and 12 bases lay in between. Germline V lookup: CDR1 MNHEY, CDR2 SVGAGI.